Following are 8 T cell receptor beta chains from one sample sequenced in a study of radiotherapy plus CTLA-4 blockade in lung cancer. The method was immunoSEQ multiplex PCR; TCRdb's version includes in-frame clones alone and lacks a portion of them. The data hold about 80,000 clones, with 78% observed a single time. Sequenced material: peripheral blood, taken from a patient treated with radiotherapy plus ipilimumab. Receptors originate from a human donor with non-small cell lung cancer whose response to radiotherapy plus ipilimumab could not be evaluated. Some clones in this sample may be carry-over from other donors' samples.

This chain uses TRBV7-9 with TRBJ2-3; 12 nucleotides match TRBD2. Germline V gene lookup returns CDR1 SEHNR and CDR2 FQNEAQ (reference sequence). V dropped 1 base and J dropped 2; count of bases not matched to a gene: 4. The CDR3 extends over 17 amino acids. CDR3 sequence (DNA): TGTGCCAGCAGCTTAGGATCTAGCGGGGGGGTCACAGATACGCAGTATTTT. This encodes CASSLGSSGGVTDTQYF.

The CDR3 region has the DNA TGCGCCAGCAGCCGGGACAGGGTCACAGATACGCAGTATTTT. Translation gives CASSRDRVTDTQYF. The chain couples TRBV5-1 to TRBJ2-3; 9 nucleotides agree with TRBD1. Germline lookup yields CDR1 SGHRS and CDR2 YFSETQ. This CDR3 contains 14 residues. With 4 bases clipped from V and 2 bases from J, the junction kept 2 bases outside the gene matches. The complete variable domain, with remaining parts taken from reference TRBV5-1 and TRBJ2-3, reads KAGVTQTPRYLIKTRGQQVTLSCSPISGHRSVSWYQQTPGQGLQFLFEYFSETQRNKGNFPGRFSGRQFSNSRSEMNVSTLELGDSALYLCASSRDRVTDTQYFGPGTRLTVL.

J is TRBJ2-2 and V is TRBV9, with unresolved D. CDR3 length: 14 amino acids. The V end was cut by 0 bases, the J end by 3 bases, with 6 bases between. Germline values: CDR1 SGDLS, CDR2 YYNGEE. This CDR3 reads CASSVDPYTGELFF. CDR3 nucleotides: TGTGCCAGCAGCGTAGATCCGTACACCGGGGAGCTGTTTTTT.

The chain couples TRBV29-1 to TRBJ2-3; D perhaps matches TRBD2 (6 bases). Trimming cost V 4 bases and J 1 base, with 12 bases left between them. This CDR3 contains 14 residues. CDR1 is SQVTM, CDR2 ANQGSEA, per germline. The DNA for the CDR3 is TGCAGCGTTGTTGAGGCTAGCGGCACAGATACGCAGTATTTT. Translated, it gives CSVVEASGTDTQYF.

The CDR3 nucleotides are TGTGCCAGCAGTTTAGGGACTAGCGGGGGGTATACCTACGAGCAGTACTTC. Translating gives CASSLGTSGGYTYEQYF. The V gene is TRBV28, the J gene TRBJ2-7; 15 bases agree with TRBD2. The CDR3 loop spans 17 amino acids. Germline CDR1 is MDHEN and CDR2 is SYDVKM. V gave up 2 bases and J gave up 2 bases; unmatched junction bases: 4.

This sequence joins TRBV28 and TRBJ1-1; D is ambiguous. Germline V gene lookup returns CDR1 MDHEN and CDR2 SYDVKM. Trimming stripped 3 bases from V and 10 bases from J, with 15 bases between. The CDR3 runs 13 residues. The CDR3 region has the DNA TGTGCCAGCAGTTTGCTCCGATCCGGCGGAGCTTTCTTT. As protein: CASSLLRSGGAFF.

This clone was recorded a few times. The chain uses TRBV28 and TRBJ2-7; D gene uncertain. CDR1 is MDHEN and CDR2 is SYDVKM in the germline V gene. The CDR3 covers 13 residues. V was clipped by 4 bases and J by 4 bases, with 11 bases between them. CDR3 coding DNA: TGTGCCAGCAGTTATTCGAACTTTTACGAGCAGTACTTC. It translates to CASSYSNFYEQYF.

V gene TRBV5-1 combines with J gene TRBJ2-2, with D possibly matching TRBD1 (6 bases). This CDR3 has 17 amino acids. The V gene lost 4 bases and the J gene lost 1 base, with 17 bases spanning the gap. Germline V lookup: CDR1 SGHRS, CDR2 YFSETQ. The chain's CDR3 is CASSPLTGPKNTGELFF. The CDR3 region has the DNA TGCGCCAGCAGCCCCCTTACAGGGCCCAAGAACACCGGGGAGCTGTTTTTT.